What follows is one T cell receptor beta chain and its context. The sample comes from a study of control samples from healthy donors and cancer patients. The table came from immunoSEQ multiplex PCR; TCRdb's copy has only in-frame clones and leaves some out. This sample has 98,000 or so clones; 70% to 85% occur once, and the top ten carry under 8.5%. Looked up from germline, CDR1 is MDHEN and CDR2 is SYDVKM. V was cut by 5 bases and J by 1 base, with 8 bases left in between. The CDR3 is made up of 13 amino acids. Input material: blood. The receptor's source is a man aged 18 to 29 in good health. This chain uses TRBV28 with TRBJ1-1, with unresolved D. The DNA of the CDR3 is TGTGCCAGCAGTCAACACAGGAACACTGAAGCTTTCTTT. This gives the protein CASSQHRNTEAFF.